The 3 T cell receptor beta chains given below trace back to one sample, sequenced in a study of T cell clones after liver transplantation. Profiling relied on immunoSEQ multiplex PCR, and the TCRdb table lists in-frame clones only, not all of them. This sample carries just over 80,000 clones, 65% to 85% of them seen once, and the ten largest clones take 0.47%. Sequencing was performed on CD4+ T cells from blood, taken 45 to 46 months after liver transplant. The receptors derive from a human patient who received a liver transplant. T cells may partly derive from the graft donor.

The chain links TRBV21-1 to TRBJ1-3; the table's D call, TRBD1, has no DNA check behind it. TRBV21-1 is a known pseudogene. The CDR3 spans 14 residues. This chain's CDR3 is CASNNRDSGNTIYF. CDR3 nucleotides: TGTGCCAGCAACAACAGGGACTCTGGAAACACCATATATTTT.

The chain combines TRBV5-5 with TRBJ1-2; the match to TRBD1 covers 10 bases. The J segment lost 4 bases and the V segment lost 4 bases, leaving 7 bases of the junction unmatched. This CDR3 contains 15 residues. Germline V gives CDR1 SGHKS, CDR2 YYEKEE (reference sequence). The CDR3 reads CASSIDRGLGYGYTF. The CDR3 DNA follows: TGTGCCAGCAGCATCGACAGGGGGCTCGGCTATGGCTACACCTTC.

CDR3 in amino acids: CASSSSPGLAGLRPTDTQYF. DNA for the CDR3: TGTGCCAGCAGCTCCTCCCCGGGACTAGCGGGACTTCGACCCACAGATACGCAGTATTTT. The chain recombines TRBV13 with TRBJ2-3, with TRBD2 matching over 13 bases. The V and J ends lost 4 bases and 2 bases, in that order; junction bases with no gene match: 15. This CDR3 is built from 20 residues. Germline-derived CDR1 and CDR2 are PRHDT and FYEKMQ (reference sequence).